Listed here are 4 T cell receptor beta chains from one sample, sequenced in a study of blood T cell repertoires in COVID-19. TCRdb's copy holds only in-frame clones and misses some; the assay was immunoSEQ multiplex PCR. The sample contains about 190,000 clones, roughly 80% of which appear only once. Sequencing was done on a sample of peripheral blood. These TCRs come from a woman in her sixties or seventies with COVID-19, enrolled during active disease.

This chain joins TRBV21-1 and TRBJ2-3; the table names TRBD2, a call not compared with the DNA. TRBV21-1 is designated a pseudogene. This CDR3 is 16 amino acids long. The CDR3 DNA follows: TGTGCCAGCAGCAAAAGTCGGGGGGATCGCACAGATACGCAGTATTTT. Translating gives CASSKSRGDRTDTQYF.

The J gene is TRBJ1-1, the V gene TRBV12-3 or TRBV12-4; the D gene is possibly TRBD1 (5 bases). Deletions cut 4 bases from V and 7 bases from J, with 10 bases between. This CDR3 comprises 12 residues. CDR3: CASSSRQIEAFF. CDR3 DNA: TGTGCCAGCAGTTCTCGACAGATTGAAGCTTTCTTT.

This chain links TRBV2 with TRBJ2-5, with 11 nucleotides matching TRBD2. From germline, CDR1 is SNHLY and CDR2 FYNNEI. The trim removed 4 bases at V and 1 base at J, leaving 2 bases unmatched. The CDR3 has 15 residues. Here the CDR3 reads CASSGTSGPQETQYF. In nucleotides, the CDR3 is TGTGCCAGCAGTGGGACTAGCGGGCCCCAAGAGACCCAGTACTTC.

The chain carries TRBV6-5 and TRBJ2-7; D is unresolved. CDR1 is MNHEY and CDR2 is SVGAGI in the germline V gene. The CDR3 spans 14 residues. Deletions cut 5 bases from V and 2 bases from J, with 13 bases between. CDR3 residues: CASSRNTVPYEQYV. The CDR3, as DNA: TGTGCCAGCAGTAGGAACACAGTTCCCTACGAGCAGTACGTC.